This T cell receptor (beta chain) was recorded in a study of blood T cell repertoires in COVID-19. Study-level information: Acute-phase and convalescent COVID-19 samples originated in the United States, Italy and Spain.

Germline CDR1 MNHNS, CDR2 SASEGT. CDR3 size: 17 residues. V shed 2 bases and J 2 bases; nucleotides not matched to a gene: 7. Assay: immunoSEQ multiplex PCR; the TCRdb copy retains only in-frame clones and omits some. In the table there are 100,000 to 150,000 clones, approximately 85% of which are singletons. The sequence derives from a human donor in a cohort sampled during active COVID-19. Sequencing used peripheral blood. The chain carries TRBV6-1 and TRBJ2-3, with TRBD1 matching 10 bases. The CDR3 nucleotides read TGTGCCAGCAGTGAACCTGACAGGGGGCGCTTCACAGATACGCAGTATTTT. It is translated as CASSEPDRGRFTDTQYF.